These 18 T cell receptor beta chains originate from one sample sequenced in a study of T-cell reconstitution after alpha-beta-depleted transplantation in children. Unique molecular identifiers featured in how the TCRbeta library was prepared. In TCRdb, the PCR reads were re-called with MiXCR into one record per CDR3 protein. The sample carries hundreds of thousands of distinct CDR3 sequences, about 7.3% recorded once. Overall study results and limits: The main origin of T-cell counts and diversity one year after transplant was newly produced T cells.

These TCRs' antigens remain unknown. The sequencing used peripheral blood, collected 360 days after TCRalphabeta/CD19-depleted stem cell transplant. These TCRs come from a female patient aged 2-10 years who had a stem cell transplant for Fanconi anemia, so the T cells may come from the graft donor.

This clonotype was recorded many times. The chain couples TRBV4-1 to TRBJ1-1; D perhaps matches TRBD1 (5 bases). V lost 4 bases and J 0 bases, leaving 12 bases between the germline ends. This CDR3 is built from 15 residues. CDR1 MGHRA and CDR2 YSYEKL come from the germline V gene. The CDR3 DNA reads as TGCGCCAGCAGCCCGACCGCGGGGGTGAACACTGAAGCTTTCTTT. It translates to CASSPTAGVNTEAFF.

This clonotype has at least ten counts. The CDR3 protein is CASSFRGTYEQYV. The CDR3 region has the DNA TGTGCCAGCAGCTTCAGGGGCACCTACGAGCAGTACGTC. This sequence joins TRBV7-2 and TRBJ2-7; a possible D gene is TRBD1 (6 bases). This CDR3 is built from 13 residues. Between the trimmed V and J ends, which lost 3 bases and 2 bases, there was a span of 8 bases. Germline V lookup: CDR1 SGHTA, CDR2 FQGNSA.

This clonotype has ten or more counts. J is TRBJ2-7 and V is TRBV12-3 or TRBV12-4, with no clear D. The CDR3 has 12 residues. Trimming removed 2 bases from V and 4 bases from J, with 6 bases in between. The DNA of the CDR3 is TGTGCCAGCAGTTTACACGGTTACGAGCAGTACGTC. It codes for CASSLHGYEQYV.

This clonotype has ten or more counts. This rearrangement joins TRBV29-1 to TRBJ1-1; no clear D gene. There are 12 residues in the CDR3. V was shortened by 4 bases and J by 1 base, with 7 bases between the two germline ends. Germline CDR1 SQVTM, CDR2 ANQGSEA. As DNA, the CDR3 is TGCAGCGTTGTAAGTAAGAACACTGAAGCTTTCTTT. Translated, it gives CSVVSKNTEAFF.

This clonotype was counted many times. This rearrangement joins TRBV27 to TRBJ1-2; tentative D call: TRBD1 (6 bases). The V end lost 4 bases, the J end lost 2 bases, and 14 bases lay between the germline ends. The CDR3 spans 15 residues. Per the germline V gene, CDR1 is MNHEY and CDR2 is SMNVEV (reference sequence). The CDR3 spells CASSSRQALNYGYTF. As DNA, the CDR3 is TGTGCCAGCAGTTCGAGACAGGCCCTCAACTATGGCTACACCTTC.

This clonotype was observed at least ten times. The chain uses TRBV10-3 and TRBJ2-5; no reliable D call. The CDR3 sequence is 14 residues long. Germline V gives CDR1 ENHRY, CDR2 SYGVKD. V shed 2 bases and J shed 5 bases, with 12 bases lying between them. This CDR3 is CAISEDSPRETQYF. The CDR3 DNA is TGTGCCATCAGTGAGGATAGCCCAAGGGAGACCCAGTACTTC.

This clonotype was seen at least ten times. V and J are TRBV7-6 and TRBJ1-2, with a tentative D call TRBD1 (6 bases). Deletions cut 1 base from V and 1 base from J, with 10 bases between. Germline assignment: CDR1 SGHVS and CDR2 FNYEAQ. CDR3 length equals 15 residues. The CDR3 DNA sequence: TGTGCCAGCAGCTTAGGGACAGACCTTAACTATGGCTACACCTTC. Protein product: CASSLGTDLNYGYTF. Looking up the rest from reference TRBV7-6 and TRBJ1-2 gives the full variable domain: GAGVSQSPRYKVTKRGQDVALRCDPISGHVSLYWYRQALGQGPEFLTYFNYEAQQDKSGLPNDRFSAERPEGSISTLTIQRTEQRDSAMYRCASSLGTDLNYGYTFGSGTRLTVV.

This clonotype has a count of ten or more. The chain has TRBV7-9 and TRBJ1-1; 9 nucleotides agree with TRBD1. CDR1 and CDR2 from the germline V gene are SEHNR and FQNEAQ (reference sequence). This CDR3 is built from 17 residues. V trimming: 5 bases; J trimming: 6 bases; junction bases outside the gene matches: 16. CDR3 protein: CASSHRDRDRVLSEAFF. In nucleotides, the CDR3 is TGTGCCAGCAGCCATCGCGACCGGGACAGGGTATTGTCTGAAGCTTTCTTT.

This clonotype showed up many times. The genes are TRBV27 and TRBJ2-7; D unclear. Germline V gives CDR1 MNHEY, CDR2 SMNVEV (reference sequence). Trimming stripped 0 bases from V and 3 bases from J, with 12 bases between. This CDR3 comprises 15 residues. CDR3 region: CASSLSSLLIYEQYF. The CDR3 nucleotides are TGTGCCAGCAGTTTATCTAGCCTCCTCATCTACGAGCAGTACTTC.

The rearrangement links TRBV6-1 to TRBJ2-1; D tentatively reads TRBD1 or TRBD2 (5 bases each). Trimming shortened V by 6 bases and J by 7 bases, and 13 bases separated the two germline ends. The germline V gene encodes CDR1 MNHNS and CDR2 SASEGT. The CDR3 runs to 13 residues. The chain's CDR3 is CASSLGTFNEQFF. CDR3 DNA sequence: TGTGCCAGCAGCCTCGGGACCTTTAATGAGCAGTTCTTC.

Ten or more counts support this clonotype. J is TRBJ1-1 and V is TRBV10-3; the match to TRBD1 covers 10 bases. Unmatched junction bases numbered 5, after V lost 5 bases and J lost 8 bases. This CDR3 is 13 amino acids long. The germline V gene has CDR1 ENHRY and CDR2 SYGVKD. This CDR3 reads CAISNRDRGEAFF. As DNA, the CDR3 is TGTGCCATCAGTAACCGGGACAGGGGAGAAGCTTTCTTT.

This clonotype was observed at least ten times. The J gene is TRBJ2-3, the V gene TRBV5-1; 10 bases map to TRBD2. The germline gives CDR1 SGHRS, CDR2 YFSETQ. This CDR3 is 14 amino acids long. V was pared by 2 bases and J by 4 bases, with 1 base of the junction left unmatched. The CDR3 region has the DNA TGCGCCAGCAGCTTTAGCGGGGGGCCAGATACGCAGTATTTT. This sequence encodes CASSFSGGPDTQYF.

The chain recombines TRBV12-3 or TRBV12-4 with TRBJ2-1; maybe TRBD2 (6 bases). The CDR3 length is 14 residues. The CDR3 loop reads CTFSLSFGGNEQFF. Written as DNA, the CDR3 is TGTACCTTCAGTTTGTCCTTCGGGGGCAATGAGCAGTTCTTC.

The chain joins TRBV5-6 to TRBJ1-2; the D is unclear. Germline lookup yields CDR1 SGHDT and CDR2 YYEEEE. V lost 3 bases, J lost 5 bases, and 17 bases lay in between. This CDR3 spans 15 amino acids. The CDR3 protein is CASSSPTEALYGYTF. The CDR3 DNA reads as TGTGCCAGCAGCTCCCCGACGGAGGCCCTTTATGGCTACACCTTC.

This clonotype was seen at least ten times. The CDR3 bases are TGCGCCAGCAGCCCGAGAGGGGGTAACGGGGAGCTGTTTTTT. This encodes CASSPRGGNGELFF. The chain uses TRBV5-1 and TRBJ2-2, with D perhaps TRBD1 (6 bases). The CDR3 covers 14 residues. The V gene lost 4 bases and the J gene lost 7 bases, with 14 bases spanning the gap. Germline CDR1 and CDR2: SGHRS and YFSETQ.

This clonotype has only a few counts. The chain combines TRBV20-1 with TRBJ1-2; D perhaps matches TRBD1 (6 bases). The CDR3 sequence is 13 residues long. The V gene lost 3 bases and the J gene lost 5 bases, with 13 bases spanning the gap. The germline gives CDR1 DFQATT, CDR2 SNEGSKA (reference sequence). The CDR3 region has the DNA TGCAGTGCTAGGGCCTGGACAGTGTATGGCTACACCTTC. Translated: CSARAWTVYGYTF.

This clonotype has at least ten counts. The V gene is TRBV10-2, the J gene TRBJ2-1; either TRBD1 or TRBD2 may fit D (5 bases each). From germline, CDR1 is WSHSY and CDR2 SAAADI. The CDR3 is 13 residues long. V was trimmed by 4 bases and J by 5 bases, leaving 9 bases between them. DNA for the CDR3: TGCGCCAGCAGTGTGGGACGCAACAATGAGCAGTTCTTC. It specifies CASSVGRNNEQFF.

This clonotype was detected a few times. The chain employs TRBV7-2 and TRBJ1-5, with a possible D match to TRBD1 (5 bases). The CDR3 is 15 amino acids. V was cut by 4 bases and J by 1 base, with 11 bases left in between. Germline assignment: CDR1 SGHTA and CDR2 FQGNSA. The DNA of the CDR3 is TGTGCCAGCAGCTGGGGGGGACTGAGCAATCAGCCCCAGCATTTT. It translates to CASSWGGLSNQPQHF.